The 4 T cell receptor beta chains presented below share a single source sample, sequenced in a study of blood T cell repertoires in COVID-19. Profiling relied on immunoSEQ multiplex PCR, and the TCRdb table lists in-frame clones only, not all of them. This sample has roughly 110,000 clones; 71% occur once, and the top ten carry approximately 0.9%. The sequenced material came from peripheral blood. The receptors shown here come from a human donor with acute or convalescent COVID-19. The donor label of this sample is uncertain.

A few counts support this clone. The genes are TRBV28 and TRBJ2-2; tentatively, D is TRBD1 (6 bases). The V gene lost 6 bases and the J gene lost 4 bases, with 15 bases spanning the gap. This CDR3 is built from 15 residues. Germline V gene lookup returns CDR1 MDHEN and CDR2 SYDVKM. CDR3 sequence: CASRKGGMGTGELFF. CDR3 in DNA: TGTGCCAGCAGAAAAGGGGGTATGGGCACCGGGGAGCTGTTTTTT.

The chain employs TRBV5-4 and TRBJ2-3; 9 bases agree with TRBD2. Germline CDR1 SGHNT, CDR2 YYREEE (reference sequence). The CDR3 is made up of 14 amino acids. The ends lost 1 base at V and 5 bases at J; junction bases unmatched: 2. CDR3 bases: TGTGCCAGCAGCTTGAAGCGGGGGGAAGATACGCAGTATTTT. Amino acid sequence: CASSLKRGEDTQYF.

The chain carries TRBV6-6 and TRBJ1-1; TRBD1 is a possible D gene (6 bases). V lost 7 bases and J lost 0, with 12 bases in between. The CDR3 is made up of 14 amino acids. Looked up from germline, CDR1 is MNHNY and CDR2 is SVGAGI (reference sequence). The CDR3: CASTRTAMNTEAFF. DNA for the CDR3: TGTGCCAGCACCCGGACAGCAATGAACACTGAAGCTTTCTTT.

The chain's CDR3 is CASSLTGPYGYTF. In DNA, the CDR3 is TGTGCCAGCAGTTTGACAGGGCCCTATGGCTACACCTTC. The chain joins TRBV27 to TRBJ1-2, with TRBD1 matching over 7 bases. Germline V gene sequence: CDR1 MNHEY, CDR2 SMNVEV (reference sequence). Trimming cost V 3 bases and J 4 bases; bases outside gene matches: 2. The CDR3 is 13 amino acids.